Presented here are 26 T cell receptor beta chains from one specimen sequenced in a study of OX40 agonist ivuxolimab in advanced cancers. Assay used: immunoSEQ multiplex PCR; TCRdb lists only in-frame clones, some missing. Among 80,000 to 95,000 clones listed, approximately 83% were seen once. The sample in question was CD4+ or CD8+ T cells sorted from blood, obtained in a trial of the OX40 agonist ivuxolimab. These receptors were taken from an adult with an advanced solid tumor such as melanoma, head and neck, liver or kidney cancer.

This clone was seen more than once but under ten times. The DNA for the CDR3 is TGTGCCAGCAGTTTAACTAGCGTCCCAGGGGAGCTGTTTTTT. As protein: CASSLTSVPGELFF. V and J are TRBV27 and TRBJ2-2; 7 bases are a match to TRBD2. Germline V CDR1 and CDR2: MNHEY, SMNVEV (reference sequence). The V and J ends lost 2 bases and 8 bases, in that order; junction bases with no gene match: 5. This CDR3 has 14 residues.

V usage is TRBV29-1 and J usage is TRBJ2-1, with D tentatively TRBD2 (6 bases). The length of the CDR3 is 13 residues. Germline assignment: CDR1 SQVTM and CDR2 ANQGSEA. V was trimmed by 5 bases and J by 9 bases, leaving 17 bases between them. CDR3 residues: CSVIVRRGSEQFF. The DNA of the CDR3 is TGCAGCGTTATAGTCCGGAGGGGCAGTGAGCAGTTCTTC.

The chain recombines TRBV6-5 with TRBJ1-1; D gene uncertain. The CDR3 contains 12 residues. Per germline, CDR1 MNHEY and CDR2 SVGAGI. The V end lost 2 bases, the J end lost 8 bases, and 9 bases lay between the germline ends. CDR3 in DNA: TGTGCCAGCAGTTACCTAGGGCGGGAAGCTTTCTTT. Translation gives CASSYLGREAFF.

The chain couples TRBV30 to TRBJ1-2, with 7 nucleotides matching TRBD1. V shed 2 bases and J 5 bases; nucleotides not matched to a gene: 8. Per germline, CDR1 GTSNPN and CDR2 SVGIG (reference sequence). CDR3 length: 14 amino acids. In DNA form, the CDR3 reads TGTGCCTGGAGTATCAACCGGGACAGTTATGGCTACACCTTC. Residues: CAWSINRDSYGYTF.

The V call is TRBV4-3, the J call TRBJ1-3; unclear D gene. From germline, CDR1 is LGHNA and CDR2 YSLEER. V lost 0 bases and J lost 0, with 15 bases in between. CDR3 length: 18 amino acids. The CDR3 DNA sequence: TGCGCCAGCAGCCAAGATAAGGAGGGCTTCCGCTCTGGAAACACCATATATTTT. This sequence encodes CASSQDKEGFRSGNTIYF.

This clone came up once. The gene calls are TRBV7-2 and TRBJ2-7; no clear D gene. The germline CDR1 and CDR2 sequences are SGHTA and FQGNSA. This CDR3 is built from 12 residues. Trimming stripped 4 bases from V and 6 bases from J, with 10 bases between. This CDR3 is CASSSLLGEQYF. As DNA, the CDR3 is TGTGCCAGCAGCTCTTTACTCGGCGAGCAGTACTTC.

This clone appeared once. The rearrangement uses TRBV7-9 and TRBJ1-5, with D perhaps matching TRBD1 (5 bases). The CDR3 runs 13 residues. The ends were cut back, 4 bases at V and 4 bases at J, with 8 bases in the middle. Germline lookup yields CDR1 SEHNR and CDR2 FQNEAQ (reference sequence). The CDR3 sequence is CASSSTVNQPQHF. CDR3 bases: TGTGCCAGCAGCTCGACAGTAAATCAGCCCCAGCATTTT.

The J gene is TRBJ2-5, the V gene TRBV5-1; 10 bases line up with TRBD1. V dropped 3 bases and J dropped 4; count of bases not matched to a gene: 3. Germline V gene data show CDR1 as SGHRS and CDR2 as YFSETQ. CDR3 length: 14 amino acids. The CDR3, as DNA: TGCGCCAGCAGCTCTGGACAGGGGGGAGAGACCCAGTACTTC. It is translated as CASSSGQGGETQYF.

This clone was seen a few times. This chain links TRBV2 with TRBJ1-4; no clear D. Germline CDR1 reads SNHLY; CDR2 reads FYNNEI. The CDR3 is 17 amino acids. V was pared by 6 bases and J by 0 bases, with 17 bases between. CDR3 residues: CASRDWLDGATNEKLFF. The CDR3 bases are TGTGCCAGCAGGGACTGGTTGGACGGTGCAACTAATGAAAAACTGTTTTTT. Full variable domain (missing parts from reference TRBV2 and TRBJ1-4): EPEVTQTPSHQVTQMGQEVILRCVPISNHLYFYWYRQILGQKVEFLVSFYNNEISEKSEIFDDQFSVERPDGSNFTLKIRSTKLEDSAMYFCASRDWLDGATNEKLFFGSGTQLSVL.

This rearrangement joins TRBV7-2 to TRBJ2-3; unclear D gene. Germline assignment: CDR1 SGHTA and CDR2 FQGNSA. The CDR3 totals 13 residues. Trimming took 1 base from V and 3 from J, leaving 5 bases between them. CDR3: CASSLGFTDTQYF. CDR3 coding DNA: TGTGCCAGCAGCTTAGGATTTACAGATACGCAGTATTTT.

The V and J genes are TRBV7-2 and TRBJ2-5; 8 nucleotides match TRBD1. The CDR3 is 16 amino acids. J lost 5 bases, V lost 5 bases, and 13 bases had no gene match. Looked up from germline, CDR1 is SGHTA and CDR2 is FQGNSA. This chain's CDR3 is CASSATGTGGWETQYF. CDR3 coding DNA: TGTGCCAGCAGCGCCACCGGGACAGGAGGGTGGGAGACCCAGTACTTC.

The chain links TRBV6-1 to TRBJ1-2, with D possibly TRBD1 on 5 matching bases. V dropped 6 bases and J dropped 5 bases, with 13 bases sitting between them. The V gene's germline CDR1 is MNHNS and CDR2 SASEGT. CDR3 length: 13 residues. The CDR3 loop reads CASRKRGGYGYTF. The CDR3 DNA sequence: TGTGCCAGCAGGAAGCGGGGCGGATATGGCTACACCTTC.

CDR3: CASSSSLDRGGHGYTF. In nucleotides, the CDR3 is TGTGCCAGCAGCTCCTCCCTGGACAGGGGGGGACATGGCTACACCTTC. The chain links TRBV13 to TRBJ1-2, with TRBD1 identical over 10 bases. The CDR3 loop spans 16 amino acids. CDR1 is PRHDT, CDR2 FYEKMQ, per germline (reference sequence). The ends lost 4 bases at V and 6 bases at J; junction bases unmatched: 11.

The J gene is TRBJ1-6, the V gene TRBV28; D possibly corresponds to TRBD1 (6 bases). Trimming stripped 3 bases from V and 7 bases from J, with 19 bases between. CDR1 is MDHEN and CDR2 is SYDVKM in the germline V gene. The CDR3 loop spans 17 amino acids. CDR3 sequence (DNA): TGTGCCAGCAGTTTTCGGCAGGGGTTTGGAAGAAATTCACCCCTCCACTTT. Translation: CASSFRQGFGRNSPLHF.

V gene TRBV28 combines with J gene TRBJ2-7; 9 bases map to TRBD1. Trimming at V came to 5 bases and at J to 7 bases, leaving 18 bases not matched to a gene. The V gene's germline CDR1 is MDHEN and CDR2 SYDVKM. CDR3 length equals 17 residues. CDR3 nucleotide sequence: TGTGCCAGCAGTGAATGGAAGCCGGGACAGGGTGCTGGGGAGCAGTACTTC. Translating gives CASSEWKPGQGAGEQYF.

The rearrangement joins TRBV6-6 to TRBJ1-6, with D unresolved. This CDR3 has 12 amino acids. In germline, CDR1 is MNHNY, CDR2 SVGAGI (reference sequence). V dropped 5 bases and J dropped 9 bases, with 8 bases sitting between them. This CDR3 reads CASSRSGSPLHF. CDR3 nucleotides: TGTGCCAGCAGTCGCTCAGGTTCACCCCTCCACTTT.

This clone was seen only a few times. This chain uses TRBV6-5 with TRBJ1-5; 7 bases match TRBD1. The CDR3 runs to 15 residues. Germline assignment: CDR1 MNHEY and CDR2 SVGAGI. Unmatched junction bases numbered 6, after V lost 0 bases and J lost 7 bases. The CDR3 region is CASSYSGTARQPQHF. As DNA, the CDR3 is TGTGCCAGCAGTTACTCAGGGACAGCGCGGCAGCCCCAGCATTTT.

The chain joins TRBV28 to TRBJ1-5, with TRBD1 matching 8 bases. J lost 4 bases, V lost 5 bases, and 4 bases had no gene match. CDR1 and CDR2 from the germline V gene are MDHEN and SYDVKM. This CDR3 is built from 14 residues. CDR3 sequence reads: CASSLGDRNQPQHF. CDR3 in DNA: TGTGCCAGCAGTCTAGGGGACAGGAATCAGCCCCAGCATTTT.

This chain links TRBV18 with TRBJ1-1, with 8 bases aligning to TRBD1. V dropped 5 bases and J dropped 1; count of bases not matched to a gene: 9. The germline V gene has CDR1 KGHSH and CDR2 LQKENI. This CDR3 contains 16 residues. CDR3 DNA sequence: TGTGCCAGCTCAACAGCGGCTGACAGGGGGAACACTGAAGCTTTCTTT. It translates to CASSTAADRGNTEAFF. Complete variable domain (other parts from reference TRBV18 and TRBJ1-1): NAGVMQNPRHLVRRRGQEARLRCSPMKGHSHVYWYRQLPEEGLKFMVYLQKENIIDESGMPKERFSAEFPKEGPSILRIQQVVRGDSAAYFCASSTAADRGNTEAFFGQGTRLTVV.

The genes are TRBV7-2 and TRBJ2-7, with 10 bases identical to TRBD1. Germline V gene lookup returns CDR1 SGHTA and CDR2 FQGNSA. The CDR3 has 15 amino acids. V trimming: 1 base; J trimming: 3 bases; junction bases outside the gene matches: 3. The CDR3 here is CASSLVGTGVYEQYF. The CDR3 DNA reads TGTGCCAGCAGCTTAGTTGGGACAGGGGTCTACGAGCAGTACTTC. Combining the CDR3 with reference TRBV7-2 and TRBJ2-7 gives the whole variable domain GAGVSQSPSNKVTEKGKDVELRCDPISGHTALYWYRQSLGQGLEFLIYFQGNSAPDKSGLPSDRFSAERTGGSVSTLTIQRTQQEDSAVYLCASSLVGTGVYEQYFGPGTRLTVT.

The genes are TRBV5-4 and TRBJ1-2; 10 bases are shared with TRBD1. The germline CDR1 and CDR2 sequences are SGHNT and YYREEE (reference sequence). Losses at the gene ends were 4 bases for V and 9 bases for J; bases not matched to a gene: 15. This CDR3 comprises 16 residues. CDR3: CASSRPGQGFLGSYTF. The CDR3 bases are TGTGCCAGCAGCCGGCCGGGACAGGGGTTCCTGGGTAGCTACACCTTC.

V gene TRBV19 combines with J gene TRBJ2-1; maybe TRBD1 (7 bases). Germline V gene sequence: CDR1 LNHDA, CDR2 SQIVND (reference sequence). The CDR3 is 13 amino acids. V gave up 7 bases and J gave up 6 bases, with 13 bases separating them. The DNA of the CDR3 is TGTGCCAGTACCAGGGGGGCCGGCAATGAGCAGTTCTTC. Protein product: CASTRGAGNEQFF.

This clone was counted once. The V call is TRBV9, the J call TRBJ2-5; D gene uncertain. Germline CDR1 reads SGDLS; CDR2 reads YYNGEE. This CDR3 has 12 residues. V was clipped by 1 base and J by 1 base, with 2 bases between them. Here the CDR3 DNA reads TGTGCCAGCAGCGTAACCCAAGAGACCCAGTACTTC. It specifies CASSVTQETQYF.

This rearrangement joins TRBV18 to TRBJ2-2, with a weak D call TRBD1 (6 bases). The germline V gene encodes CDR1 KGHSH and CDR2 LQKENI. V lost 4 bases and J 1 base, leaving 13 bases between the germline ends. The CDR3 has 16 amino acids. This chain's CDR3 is CASSRGQSQNTGELFF. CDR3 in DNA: TGTGCCAGCTCACGCGGACAGTCCCAGAACACCGGGGAGCTGTTTTTT.

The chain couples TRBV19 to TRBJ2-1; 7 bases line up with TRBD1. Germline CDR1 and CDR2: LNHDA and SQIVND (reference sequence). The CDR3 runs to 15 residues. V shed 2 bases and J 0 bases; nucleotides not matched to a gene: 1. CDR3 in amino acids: CASSISGGSYNEQFF. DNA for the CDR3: TGTGCCAGTAGTATATCAGGGGGCTCCTACAATGAGCAGTTCTTC.

CDR3 region: CASSFAGEGSRPGANVLTF. CDR3 in DNA: TGCGCCAGCAGCTTCGCGGGGGAGGGATCGCGACCTGGGGCCAACGTCCTGACTTTC. The chain recombines TRBV5-1 with TRBJ2-6, with 7 bases fitting TRBD2. CDR1 and CDR2 (germline): SGHRS, YFSETQ. The CDR3 is 19 residues long. V lost 2 bases and J lost 2; bases outside the gene matches: 13.